This T cell receptor (beta chain) was identified in a study of cytomegalovirus exposure and HLA in healthy donors. General observations from the study: It was only CMV serostatus that was available as immune exposure information. Later on, an analysis found that several of the most significant clusters appeared to be linked to common viral pathogens, which included parvovirus B19. TCR beta chain V- and J-gene trimming was linked, in a later analysis, to a missense variant in DCLRE1C.

A note on this clone: What it binds is not known.

The PCR employed 60 Vbeta primers together with 13 Jbeta primers. TCRdb's table, derived via immunoSEQ multiplex PCR, lists solely in-frame clones and lacks some. The sample holds about 140,000 clones, roughly 76% seen once. The CDR3 is made up of 15 amino acids. Trimming left V 3 bases short and J 0 bases short, with 9 bases between. Germline assignment: CDR1 ENHRY and CDR2 SYGVKD. The clonotype originates from a human donor in good health. The rearrangement joins TRBV10-3 to TRBJ2-4; maybe TRBD1 (5 bases). Input material: PBMCs. The CDR3 region is CAISEGAVAKNIQYF. CDR3 DNA sequence: TGTGCCATCAGTGAAGGGGCGGTAGCCAAAAACATTCAGTACTTC.